A single sample gave rise to the 17 T cell receptor beta chains below, sequenced in a study of beta chain features in type 1 diabetes. Expressed TCRB transcripts were sequenced after all isolated RNA was converted to cDNA. The assay was immunoSEQ multiplex PCR, and TCRdb's table has in-frame clones only and misses some. There are under 95,000 clones in the sample; under 35% occur only once, and 0.4% to 0.55% lies in the top ten. Sample: stem cell memory CD4+ T cells from blood. The receptor set was obtained from a young woman in good health.

The chain links TRBV23-1 to TRBJ1-2; D is perhaps TRBD1 (5 bases). TRBV23-1 carries the ORF label, with uncertain function. The CDR3 has 16 amino acids. The ends were cut back, 0 bases at V and 0 bases at J, with 11 bases in the middle. As DNA, the CDR3 is TGCGCCAGCAGTCAATCGTTAACAGGTGCTAACTATGGCTACACCTTC. Translating gives CASSQSLTGANYGYTF.

V and J are TRBV5-1 and TRBJ2-1; perhaps TRBD1 as D (6 bases). The CDR3 runs to 15 residues. Trimming stripped 4 bases from V and 6 bases from J, with 17 bases between. The germline gives CDR1 SGHRS, CDR2 YFSETQ. Here the CDR3 DNA reads TGCGCCAGCAGCCTGCCCCTAGTCAGGGGCAATGAGCAGTTCTTC. The encoded protein is CASSLPLVRGNEQFF.

The V and J genes are TRBV2 and TRBJ2-7; 10 positions match TRBD2. This CDR3 is 14 amino acids long. V shed 5 bases and J 2 bases; nucleotides not matched to a gene: 3. Per germline, CDR1 SNHLY and CDR2 FYNNEI. The CDR3 DNA sequence: TGTGCCAGCAGTCCACTAGCGGGGCCCTACGAGCAGTACTTC. Amino acids: CASSPLAGPYEQYF.

The chain recombines TRBV7-2 with TRBJ2-5; D may be TRBD2 (6 bases). The CDR3 contains 13 residues. The V gene's germline CDR1 is SGHTA and CDR2 FQGNSA. The germline V and J ends were trimmed by 1 base and 5 bases, with 8 bases remaining between them. The CDR3 DNA reads TGTGCCAGCAGCTTAGGGGGGAGGGAGACCCAGTACTTC. Translated, it gives CASSLGGRETQYF.

The chain couples TRBV11-2 to TRBJ2-1; D may be TRBD2 (6 bases). The CDR3 consists of 15 residues. The germline V and J ends were trimmed by 6 bases and 2 bases, with 14 bases remaining between them. Germline CDR1 SGHAT, CDR2 FQNNGV. Here the CDR3 reads CASRKTGTPYNEQFF. The CDR3 nucleotides are TGTGCCAGCAGAAAAACCGGGACTCCCTACAATGAGCAGTTCTTC.

In nucleotides, the CDR3 is TGTGCCAGCAGTCCCACTAGCGCGAACACCGGGGAGCTGTTTTTT. Its translation: CASSPTSANTGELFF. The V and J genes are TRBV6-5 and TRBJ2-2; 7 bases align to TRBD2. V shed 5 bases and J 0 bases; nucleotides not matched to a gene: 3. Germline CDR1 is MNHEY and CDR2 is SVGAGI. This CDR3 is 15 amino acids long.

The sample holds a few counts of this clone. The genes are TRBV7-9 and TRBJ1-5; maybe TRBD1 (6 bases). This CDR3 spans 12 amino acids. V was trimmed by 6 bases and J by 5 bases, leaving 8 bases between them. Germline CDR1 reads SEHNR; CDR2 reads FQNEAQ (reference sequence). In nucleotides, the CDR3 is TGTGCCAGCAGGTCAGGGGATCAGCCCCAGCATTTT. Its protein is CASRSGDQPQHF.

The chain's CDR3 is CASMGDTYNEQFF. In DNA, the CDR3 is TGTGCCAGCATGGGGGACACCTACAATGAGCAGTTCTTC. This chain joins TRBV2 and TRBJ2-1; possible D gene TRBD1, 6 bases. Germline assignment: CDR1 SNHLY and CDR2 FYNNEI. The V gene lost 7 bases and the J gene lost 2 bases, with 9 bases spanning the gap. The CDR3 is made up of 13 amino acids.

This clone was seen a handful of times. V gene TRBV4-3 combines with J gene TRBJ2-3; tentative D call: TRBD1 (6 bases). Germline lookup yields CDR1 LGHNA and CDR2 YSLEER. This CDR3 comprises 17 residues. Trimming took 1 base from V and 0 from J, leaving 14 bases between them. CDR3 in DNA: TGCGCCAGCAGCCAAGGGGGGCCGGCGACTAGCACAGATACGCAGTATTTT. The encoded protein is CASSQGGPATSTDTQYF.

This clone occurred a few times. The rearrangement uses TRBV9 and TRBJ2-5; 7 bases are a match to TRBD1. With V trimmed by 0 bases and J by 3 bases, 2 bases remained unmatched. Per the germline V gene, CDR1 is SGDLS and CDR2 is YYNGEE. The CDR3 has 14 amino acids. CDR3 coding DNA: TGTGCCAGCAGCGTAGCTACAGGGGAAGAGACCCAGTACTTC. It is translated as CASSVATGEETQYF. Using reference TRBV9 and TRBJ2-5 for the parts outside the CDR3, the full variable domain is DSGVTQTPKHLITATGQRVTLRCSPRSGDLSVYWYQQSLDQGLQFLIQYYNGEERAKGNILERFSAQQFPDLHSELNLSSLELGDSALYFCASSVATGEETQYFGPGTRLLVL.

The rearrangement joins TRBV6-1 to TRBJ2-7; tentatively, D is TRBD1 (6 bases). Trimming stripped 6 bases from V and 3 bases from J, with 15 bases between. The CDR3 has 14 amino acids. Germline values: CDR1 MNHNS, CDR2 SASEGT. The DNA for the CDR3 is TGTGCCAGCAGGGTCCCGGGACAACTCTACGAGCAGTACTTC. Its protein product is CASRVPGQLYEQYF.

This chain uses TRBV14 with TRBJ2-7; 12 bases agree with TRBD2. Per the germline V gene, CDR1 is SGHDN and CDR2 is FVKESK. The trim removed 5 bases at V and 5 bases at J, leaving 7 bases unmatched. The CDR3 length is 15 residues. CDR3 loop: CASSYRTSGVDEQYF. DNA for the CDR3: TGTGCCAGCAGCTATAGGACTAGCGGGGTCGACGAGCAGTACTTC.

The chain combines TRBV7-2 with TRBJ1-5, with TRBD1 identical over 9 bases. In germline, CDR1 is SGHTA, CDR2 FQGNSA. The CDR3 has 14 amino acids. V lost 6 bases, J lost 9 bases, and 9 bases stayed unmatched. As DNA, the CDR3 is TGTGCCAGCAGTACCGGGACAGGGCAGACGCCCCAGCATTTT. This codes for CASSTGTGQTPQHF. Variable domain in full (rest from reference TRBV7-2 and TRBJ1-5): GAGVSQSPSNKVTEKGKDVELRCDPISGHTALYWYRQSLGQGLEFLIYFQGNSAPDKSGLPSDRFSAERTGGSVSTLTIQRTQQEDSAVYLCASSTGTGQTPQHFGDGTRLSIL.

This clone was seen only a few times. The rearrangement uses TRBV5-1 and TRBJ2-7; 9 bases align to TRBD1. V gave up 3 bases and J gave up 2 bases; unmatched junction bases: 3. CDR1 is SGHRS, CDR2 YFSETQ, per germline. The CDR3 has 14 amino acids. The CDR3 protein is CASSSGQGTYEQYF. CDR3 bases: TGCGCCAGCAGCTCAGGACAGGGGACCTACGAGCAGTACTTC.

This clone has only one observation. The V call is TRBV12-1, the J call TRBJ2-7; the table assigns TRBD2, which was not confirmed against the DNA. TRBV12-1 is described as a pseudogene. The CDR3 totals 12 residues. This chain's CDR3 is CASSSKPYEQYF. The DNA of the CDR3 is TGTGCCAGCAGCTCGAAGCCCTACGAGCAGTACTTC.

V is TRBV4-3 and J is TRBJ1-2; maybe TRBD1 (6 bases). This CDR3 contains 18 residues. Germline-derived CDR1 and CDR2 are LGHNA and YSLEER. The germline V and J ends were trimmed by 0 bases and 7 bases, with 24 bases remaining between them. CDR3 sequence (DNA): TGCGCCAGCAGCCAAGACTACCGATACTCACAGGGACTAAGTGGCTACACCTTC. It specifies CASSQDYRYSQGLSGYTF.

In its sample, this clone was seen a few times. The CDR3, as DNA: TGTGCCAGCATCAACGGGTGGCGGGAGGGGGAGCAGTTCTTC. Translation: CASINGWREGEQFF. The chain has TRBV7-9 and TRBJ2-1, with 9 bases identical to TRBD2. Trimming took 7 bases from V and 10 from J; bases not matched to a gene: 11. This CDR3 has 14 amino acids. The V gene's germline CDR1 is SEHNR and CDR2 FQNEAQ (reference sequence). The full variable domain, with the rest looked up from reference TRBV7-9 and TRBJ2-1, is DTGVSQNPRHKITKRGQNVTFRCDPISEHNRLYWYRQTLGQGPEFLTYFQNEAQLEKSRLLSDRFSAERPKGSFSTLEIQRTEQGDSAMYLCASINGWREGEQFFGPGTRLTVL.